Included here is one TCR beta chain sequence, with context. The antigen is not known. The junction had 9 bases not matched to a gene; V was cut back by 4 bases and J by 3 bases. This CDR3 is 16 amino acids long. Germline assignment: CDR1 SGHDT and CDR2 YYEEEE. The data originate from a study of blood T cells in healthy people across ages. Study details: About one barcoded beta molecule was captured per two T cells (by template switching).

Whole-study results and caveats: Among long-lived donors, naive CD4+ cells were more numerous and diversity higher than in aged donors.

It was with a sample-barcoded 5' primer and a J-beta primer mix that a second PCR of roughly 7 to 11 cycles was run. Using its own MiXCR run on the 5' RACE reads, TCRdb lists one record per CDR3 protein. The sample includes 1,500,000 or so distinct CDR3 sequences, almost 60% of them seen just once. The amount of total RNA extracted per sample was at least 5.5 micrograms. The sequenced sample was blood. The chain recombines TRBV5-6 with TRBJ1-5; 8 bases map to TRBD1. The receptor comes from a man aged 18-30 years in good health. The CDR3 protein is CASSPRTGSVNQPQHF. Here the CDR3 DNA reads TGTGCCAGCAGCCCACGGACAGGGAGTGTCAATCAGCCCCAGCATTTT.